Below, 12 T cell receptor beta chains from the same sample are listed, as sequenced in a study of identical twins. TCRdb analysed the 5' RACE reads with MiXCR anew, one entry per CDR3 protein. The data show under 900,000 distinct CDR3 sequences, with approximately 13% seen just once and 1.5% to 2% held by the top ten. Separately, the same data were catalogued under a study of yellow fever vaccine responses in identical twins.

Sequencing input: PBMCs. Receptor source: a woman aged 18 to 35 in good health.

This clonotype has only a few counts. The chain uses TRBV12-3 or TRBV12-4 and TRBJ2-1; D possibly corresponds to TRBD2 (7 bases). Trimming left V 5 bases short and J 6 bases short, with 17 bases between. This CDR3 contains 15 residues. CDR3 in DNA: TGTGCCAGCAGTAAAAGCGGGACATATCTCAATGAGCAGTTCTTC. This gives the protein CASSKSGTYLNEQFF.

This sequence joins TRBV7-9 and TRBJ1-2; D is possibly TRBD1 (5 bases). The V end was cut by 6 bases, the J end by 8 bases, with 19 bases between. Germline V gene lookup returns CDR1 SEHNR and CDR2 FQNEAQ (reference sequence). CDR3 length equals 14 residues. DNA of the CDR3: TGTGCCAGCAGACGCGGGGACCCTAGAGAGGGCTACACCTTC. As protein: CASRRGDPREGYTF.

The gene calls are TRBV10-3 and TRBJ2-7; 10 positions agree with TRBD2. The CDR3 extends over 13 amino acids. V dropped 4 bases and J dropped 6; count of bases not matched to a gene: 3. CDR1 and CDR2 (germline): ENHRY, SYGVKD. Written as DNA, the CDR3 is TGTGCCATCAGTGTAGCGGGGGGCGGCGAGCAGTACGTC. Translating gives CAISVAGGGEQYV.

This clonotype was seen ten or more times. The chain uses TRBV12-3 or TRBV12-4 and TRBJ2-7, with a tentative D call TRBD1 (6 bases). The CDR3 extends over 15 amino acids. V was shortened by 6 bases and J by 0 bases, with 15 bases between the two germline ends. Here the CDR3 DNA reads TGTGCCAGCAGCAACCGGGACACTAGCTCCTACGAGCAGTACTTC. Translation: CASSNRDTSSYEQYF.

This clonotype came up many times. The rearrangement joins TRBV9 to TRBJ2-1; 9 bases map to TRBD1. Per the germline V gene, CDR1 is SGDLS and CDR2 is YYNGEE. J lost 8 bases, V lost 2 bases, and 8 bases had no gene match. The CDR3 sequence is 15 residues long. Here the CDR3 DNA reads TGTGCCAGCAGCGTTTCCGGGACAGGGCTGTATGAGCAGTTCTTC. It specifies CASSVSGTGLYEQFF.

A few counts support this clonotype. V is TRBV7-9 and J is TRBJ1-6, with a possible D match to TRBD1 (6 bases). CDR3 size: 16 residues. V dropped 4 bases and J dropped 7 bases, with 17 bases sitting between them. Germline CDR1 reads SEHNR; CDR2 reads FQNEAQ (reference sequence). CDR3 sequence: CASSSEGVFGNSPLHF. DNA for the CDR3: TGTGCCAGCAGCTCGGAGGGGGTTTTTGGGAATTCACCCCTCCACTTT.

This clonotype occurred a few times. The chain couples TRBV2 to TRBJ2-1, with D unclear. Germline assignment: CDR1 SNHLY and CDR2 FYNNEI. V shed 2 bases and J shed 5 bases, with 7 bases lying between them. This CDR3 is 13 amino acids long. The chain's CDR3 is CASSESGNNEQFF. CDR3 nucleotides: TGTGCCAGCAGTGAATCTGGGAACAATGAGCAGTTCTTC. The full variable domain, its missing parts supplied by reference TRBV2 and TRBJ2-1, is EPEVTQTPSHQVTQMGQEVILRCVPISNHLYFYWYRQILGQKVEFLVSFYNNEISEKSEIFDDQFSVERPDGSNFTLKIRSTKLEDSAMYFCASSESGNNEQFFGPGTRLTVL.

The sample holds many counts of this clonotype. The chain carries TRBV27 and TRBJ2-3; TRBD2 matches 11 bases. This CDR3 spans 15 amino acids. From germline, CDR1 is MNHEY and CDR2 SMNVEV (reference sequence). Germline trimming cut 5 bases from V and 2 bases from J; bases unmatched to any gene: 3. Here the CDR3 reads CASSILAGATDTQYF. The CDR3 nucleotides are TGTGCCAGCAGTATACTAGCGGGGGCCACAGATACGCAGTATTTT.

The V gene is TRBV20-1, the J gene TRBJ1-1; a weak D match, TRBD1 (6 bases). V lost 6 bases to trimming and J lost 4 bases, with 24 bases between them. Per the germline V gene, CDR1 is DFQATT and CDR2 is SNEGSKA (reference sequence). The CDR3 length is 16 residues. CDR3 sequence (DNA): TGCAGTGCCCCAGCCCTCCGGACAGAATTGGGCACTGAAGCTTTCTTT. Encoded protein: CSAPALRTELGTEAFF.

This clonotype was recorded at least ten times. The genes are TRBV2 and TRBJ1-3; the D gene is possibly TRBD1 (5 bases). The CDR3 totals 15 residues. V dropped 6 bases and J dropped 4 bases, with 16 bases sitting between them. Germline assignment: CDR1 SNHLY and CDR2 FYNNEI. In DNA form, the CDR3 reads TGTGCCAGCAGCTTCCAGGGAAATGGCGGAAACACCATATATTTT. It codes for CASSFQGNGGNTIYF.

CDR3 loop: CASSRRLAGVNHEQFF. In nucleotides, the CDR3 is TGTGCCAGCAGTCGACGACTAGCGGGAGTTAACCATGAGCAGTTCTTC. V is TRBV28 and J is TRBJ2-1; 12 nucleotides match TRBD2. V dropped 5 bases and J dropped 8; count of bases not matched to a gene: 10. The CDR3 length is 16 residues. CDR1 and CDR2 (germline): MDHEN, SYDVKM. The complete variable domain, with remaining parts taken from reference TRBV28 and TRBJ2-1, reads DVKVTQSSRYLVKRTGEKVFLECVQDMDHENMFWYRQDPGLGLRLIYFSYDVKMKEKGDIPEGYSVSREKKERFSLILESASTNQTSMYLCASSRRLAGVNHEQFFGPGTRLTVL.

The chain recombines TRBV5-1 with TRBJ1-6; D is ambiguous. This CDR3 has 14 amino acids. Trimming took 0 bases from V and 8 from J, leaving 9 bases between them. The V gene's germline CDR1 is SGHRS and CDR2 YFSETQ. The CDR3 protein is CASSLGRPDSPLHF. For the CDR3, the DNA is TGCGCCAGCAGCTTGGGACGCCCGGATTCACCCCTCCACTTT.